This T cell receptor (beta chain) stems from a study of T cell responses to AZD1222 COVID-19 vaccine (dated by TCRdb to 2020 to 2022). Regarding the research as a whole: AZD1222 recipients given second doses at about 4 weeks or at about 12 weeks were pooled, since spike-specific TCR depth and breadth were not found to differ between the two schedules. Trial participants were enrolled into age subgroups of 18-55, 56-69 and 70-plus years, which contained about 150, 28 and 57 TCR-sequenced participants, respectively. A total of roughly 240 trial participants underwent TCR sequencing, of whom roughly 210 received two doses of AZD1222 and about 25 received two doses of the MenACWY control vaccine. The paper as a whole reports these results and caveats: CD4 TCRs associated with the vaccine covered the entire spike protein, and the dominant responses were in regions 160-218 and 743-854. Conclusions about previously exposed vaccinees were limited because only a handful of AZD1222 recipients were SARS-CoV-2 seropositive at baseline. Spike-specific TCR breadth and depth rose significantly after two AZD1222 doses compared with day 0 and with MenACWY recipients. The 56-69-year group was small, and its depth increase did not reach significance, likely because of low power. Participants were mostly white British and included more females than males, and it was suggested by the authors that clonal diversity may have been underestimated. No day 14 peak-response samples were available, so repertoires were characterized only after the peak T cell response. Reportedly, close to half of the unique spike-specific TCRs recognized epitopes lying outside the regions that are mutated in the B.1.351 and B.1.1.7 variants.

The CDR3 regions of human TCRbeta chains were subjected to immunosequencing. In the original analysis: TCRs in the repertoires were compared against a reference library of SARS-CoV-2-specific TCRs that had been generated with the MIRA antigen-specificity platform. Breadth was defined as the fraction of unique TCRs that were SARS-CoV-2-associated. Depth was defined as the fraction of total T cells that were SARS-CoV-2-associated. Using the MIRA data, each spike-specific TCR was assigned both to the spike region to which the TCR was reactive and to a CD4 or CD8 class. Log10-transformed breadth and depth values were compared by one-way ANOVA with Sidak's multiple comparisons tests. TCRdb retrieved this table from immuneACCESS and kept in-frame rearrangements only. Not all clones are present; in checked studies, unresolved V genes account for under half, and no reason is known for the remainder. Clone size and V and J calls were adopted from that table, with D and trimming inferred from the DNA. The sample yields some 120,000 clones; around 90% were counted once. The ten largest clones take up under 1.5% of the sample.

Note on this clone: This clone's antigen is unknown. There are no base qualities to consult, and no much larger clone falls within one base.

In the paper's terms, the time point label means: baseline before first vaccination. Samples from vaccinated people were obtained from the UK trials COV001 and COV002, which included a single-blind randomized controlled phase 2/3 trial of AZD1222 (ChAdOx1 nCoV-19) in healthy adults. For TCRbeta chain sequencing, PBMC samples were collected from trial participants at day 0 and at day 28 after the second dose. Sequencing was performed on peripheral blood, taken on day 0 of AZD1222 vaccination. This receptor was taken from an adult in good health.

The CDR3 here reads CASSLVTSGVGDTQYF. The nucleotides read TGCGCCAGCAGCTTGGTGACTAGCGGGGTGGGAGATACGCAGTATTTT. The chain was built from TRBV5-1 and TRBJ2-3, and 11 bases in between align with TRBD2. Taken from the germline V gene, the CDR1 and CDR2 loops are SGHRS and YFSETQ. The CDR3, from cysteine to phenylalanine, totals 16 residues. The CDR3 DNA has 48 bases and is translated from base 1. Relative to germline, V is missing 0 bases and J is missing 5 bases, with 5 bases of the junction outside any gene match.